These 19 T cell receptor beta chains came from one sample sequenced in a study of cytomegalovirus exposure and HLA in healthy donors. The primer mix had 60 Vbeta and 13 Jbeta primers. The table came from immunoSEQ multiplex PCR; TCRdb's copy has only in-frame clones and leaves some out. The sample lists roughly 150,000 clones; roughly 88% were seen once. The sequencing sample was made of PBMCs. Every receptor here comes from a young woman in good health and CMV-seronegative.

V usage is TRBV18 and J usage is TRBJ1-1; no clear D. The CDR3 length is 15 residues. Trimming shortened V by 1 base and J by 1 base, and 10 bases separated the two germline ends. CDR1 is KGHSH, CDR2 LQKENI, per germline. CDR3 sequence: CASSPQSGPNTEAFF. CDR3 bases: TGTGCCAGCTCACCACAGTCGGGTCCGAACACTGAAGCTTTCTTT.

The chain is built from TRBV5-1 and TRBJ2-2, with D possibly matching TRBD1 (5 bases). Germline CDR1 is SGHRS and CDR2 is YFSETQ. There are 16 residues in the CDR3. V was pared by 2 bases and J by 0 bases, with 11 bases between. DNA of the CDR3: TGCGCCAGCAGCTTAGTTCCAGGGACGAACACCGGGGAGCTGTTTTTT. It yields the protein CASSLVPGTNTGELFF.

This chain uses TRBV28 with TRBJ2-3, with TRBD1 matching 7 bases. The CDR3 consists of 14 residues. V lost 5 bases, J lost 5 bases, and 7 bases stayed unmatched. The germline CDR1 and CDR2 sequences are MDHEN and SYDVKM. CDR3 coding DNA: TGTGCCAGCAGTCCCGGACAGGCTGTAGATACGCAGTATTTT. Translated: CASSPGQAVDTQYF.

The CDR3 sequence: CASSPLGHVSYEQYF. CDR3 DNA sequence: TGTGCCAGCTCACCTCTGGGCCACGTCTCCTACGAGCAGTACTTC. The genes are TRBV18 and TRBJ2-7; D remains ambiguous. Germline V lookup: CDR1 KGHSH, CDR2 LQKENI. With 3 bases removed from V and 0 bases from J, the gap between germline ends came to 12 bases. The CDR3 length is 15 residues.

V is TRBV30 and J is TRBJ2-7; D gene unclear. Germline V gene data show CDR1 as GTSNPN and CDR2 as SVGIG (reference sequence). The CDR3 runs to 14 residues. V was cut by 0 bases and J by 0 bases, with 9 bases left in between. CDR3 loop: CAWSVSASSYEQYF. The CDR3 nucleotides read TGTGCCTGGAGTGTGAGCGCTAGCTCCTACGAGCAGTACTTC.

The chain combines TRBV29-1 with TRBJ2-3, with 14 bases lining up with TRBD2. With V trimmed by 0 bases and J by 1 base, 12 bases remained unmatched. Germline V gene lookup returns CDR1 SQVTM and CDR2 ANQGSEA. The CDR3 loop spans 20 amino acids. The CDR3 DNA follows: TGCAGCGTTGAAGAGCAGTCGAGACTAGCGGGGGGGCTGGGCACAGATACGCAGTATTTT. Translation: CSVEEQSRLAGGLGTDTQYF.

CDR3: CASSEAFTGTIYEQYF. CDR3 nucleotides: TGTGCCAGCAGTGAAGCCTTCACGGGAACCATCTACGAGCAGTACTTC. V gene TRBV6-1 combines with J gene TRBJ2-5; a weak D match, TRBD2 (5 bases). The closer fit of TRBJ2-7 to the DNA end suggests the J call may be wrong. The CDR3 contains 16 residues. Per germline, CDR1 MNHNS and CDR2 SASEGT.

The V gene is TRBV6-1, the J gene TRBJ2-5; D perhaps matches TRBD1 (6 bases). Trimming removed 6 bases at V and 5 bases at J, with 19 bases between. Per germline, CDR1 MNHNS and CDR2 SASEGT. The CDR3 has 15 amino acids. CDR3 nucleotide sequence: TGTGCCAGCAGGGACCGGGACAAGGCCCAGGAGACCCAGTACTTC. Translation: CASRDRDKAQETQYF.

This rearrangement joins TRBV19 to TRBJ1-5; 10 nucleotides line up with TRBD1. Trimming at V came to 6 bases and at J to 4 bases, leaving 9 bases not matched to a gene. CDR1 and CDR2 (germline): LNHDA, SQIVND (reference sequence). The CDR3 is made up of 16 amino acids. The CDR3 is CASSTSPGQGNQPQHF. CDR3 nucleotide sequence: TGTGCCAGTAGCACCTCACCGGGACAGGGGAATCAGCCCCAGCATTTT.

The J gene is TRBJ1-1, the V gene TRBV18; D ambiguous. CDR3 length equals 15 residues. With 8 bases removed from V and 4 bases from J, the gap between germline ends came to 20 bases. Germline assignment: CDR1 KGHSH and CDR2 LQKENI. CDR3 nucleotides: TGTGCCAGCCTAGAAGTTTTGTCGGAGGGCACTGAAGCTTTCTTT. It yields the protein CASLEVLSEGTEAFF.

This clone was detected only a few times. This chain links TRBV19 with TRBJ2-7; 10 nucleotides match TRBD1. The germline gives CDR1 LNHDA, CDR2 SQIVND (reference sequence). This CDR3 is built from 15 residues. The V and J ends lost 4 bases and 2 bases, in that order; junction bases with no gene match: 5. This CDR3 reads CASSTVGTGAYEQYF. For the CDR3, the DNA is TGTGCCAGTAGTACAGTTGGGACAGGGGCCTACGAGCAGTACTTC.

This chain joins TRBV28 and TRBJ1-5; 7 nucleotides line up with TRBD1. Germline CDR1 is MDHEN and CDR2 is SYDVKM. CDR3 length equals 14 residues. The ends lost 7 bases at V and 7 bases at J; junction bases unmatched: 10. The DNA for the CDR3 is TGTGCCAGCACCCTGAGACAGGGTTGGCAGCCCCAGCATTTT. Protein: CASTLRQGWQPQHF.

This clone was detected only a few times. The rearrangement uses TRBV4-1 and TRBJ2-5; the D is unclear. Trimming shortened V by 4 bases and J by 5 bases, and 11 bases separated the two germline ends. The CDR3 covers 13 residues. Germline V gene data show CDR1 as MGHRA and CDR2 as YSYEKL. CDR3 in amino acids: CASSPSPEETQYF. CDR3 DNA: TGCGCCAGCAGCCCGTCGCCGGAGGAGACCCAGTACTTC.

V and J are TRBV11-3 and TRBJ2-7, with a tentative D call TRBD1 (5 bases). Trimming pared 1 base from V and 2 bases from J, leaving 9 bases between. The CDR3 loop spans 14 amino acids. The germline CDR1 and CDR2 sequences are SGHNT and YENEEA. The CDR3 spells CASSLGQSTYEQYF. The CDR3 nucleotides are TGTGCCAGCAGCTTAGGACAGTCAACCTACGAGCAGTACTTC. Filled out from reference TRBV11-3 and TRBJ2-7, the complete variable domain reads EAGVVQSPRYKIIEKKQPVAFWCNPISGHNTLYWYLQNLGQGPELLIRYENEEAVDDSQLPKDRFSAERLKGVDSTLKIQPAELGDSAVYLCASSLGQSTYEQYFGPGTRLTVT.

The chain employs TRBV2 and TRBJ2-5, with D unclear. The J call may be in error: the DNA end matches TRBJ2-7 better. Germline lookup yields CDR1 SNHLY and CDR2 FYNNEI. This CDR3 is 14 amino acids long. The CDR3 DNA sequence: TGTGCCAGAGGCCCTACCGACGACTCCTACGAGCAGTACTTC. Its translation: CARGPTDDSYEQYF.

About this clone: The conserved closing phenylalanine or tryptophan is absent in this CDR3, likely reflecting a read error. The CDR3 sequence: CASTEGVGPAHQPQHL. The CDR3 DNA sequence: TGTGCCAGCACAGAGGGGGTGGGCCCAGCGCATCAGCCCCAGCATCTT. The chain is built from TRBV7-9 and TRBJ1-5; perhaps TRBD1 as D (6 bases). This CDR3 is 16 amino acids long. Germline CDR1 and CDR2: SEHNR and FQNEAQ (reference sequence). Trimming cost V 7 bases and J 5 bases, with 21 bases left between them.

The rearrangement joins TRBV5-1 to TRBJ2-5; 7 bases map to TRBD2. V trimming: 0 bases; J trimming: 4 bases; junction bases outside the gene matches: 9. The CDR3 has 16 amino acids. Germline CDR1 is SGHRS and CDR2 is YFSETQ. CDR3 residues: CASSLAAGTGGETQYF. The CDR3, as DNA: TGCGCCAGCAGCTTGGCCGCGGGGACGGGGGGAGAGACCCAGTACTTC.

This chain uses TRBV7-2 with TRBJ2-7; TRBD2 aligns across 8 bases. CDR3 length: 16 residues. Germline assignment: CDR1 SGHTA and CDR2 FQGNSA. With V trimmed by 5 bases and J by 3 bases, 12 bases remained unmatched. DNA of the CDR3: TGTGCCAGCAGCCTATATGCGGGGGGTTGGGGCTACGAGCAGTACTTC. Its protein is CASSLYAGGWGYEQYF.

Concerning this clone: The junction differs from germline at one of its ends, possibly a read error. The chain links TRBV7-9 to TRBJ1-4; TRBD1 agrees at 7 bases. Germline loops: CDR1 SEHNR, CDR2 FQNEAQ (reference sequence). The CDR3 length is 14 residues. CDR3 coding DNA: TGTTCCAGCAGCTTAGGAGGGGGCAATGAAAAACTGTTTTTT. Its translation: CSSSLGGGNEKLFF.